This T cell receptor (beta chain) was captured by sequencing in a study of early T cells in non-severe SARS-CoV-2 infection. Whole-study findings and limits: Private and CD4 specificities were missed by VDJdb matching, skewed to anti-spike CD8.

Germline-derived CDR1 and CDR2 are SGHRS and YFSETQ. The ends lost 3 bases at V and 4 bases at J; junction bases unmatched: 7. The CDR3 is made up of 16 amino acids. This clonotype was picked up many times. No antigen is known for it. Unique molecular identifiers were attached to individual cDNA molecules. TCRdb reanalysed the 5' RACE reads using MiXCR and keeps one entry per CDR3 protein. This table has about 28,000 distinct CDR3 sequences, around 5.7% appearing once. The V call is TRBV5-1, the J call TRBJ2-1; 10 bases are a match to TRBD2. This receptor was identified in an adult who was a healthcare worker with PCR-confirmed SARS-CoV-2 infection or an uninfected control (not recorded which). Sample: whole blood. CDR3 DNA: TGCGCCAGCAGCTACGGACTAGCGGAAACATACAATGAGCAGTTCTTC. Amino acid sequence: CASSYGLAETYNEQFF.